This T cell receptor beta chain originates from a study of T cell repertoires in cytomegalovirus infection. Study at large: CMV infection and matching HLA type were both indicated by public TCR beta signatures.

Concerning this clonotype: Its specificity is not known.

TCRdb fed the reads into MiXCR, producing one record per CDR3 protein. The table has roughly 730,000 distinct CDR3 sequences, about 33% seen once. The CDR3 is 16 amino acids. The trim removed 6 bases at V and 1 base at J, leaving 3 bases unmatched. Germline V gene data show CDR1 as SGHAT and CDR2 as FQDESV (reference sequence). Here the sequenced sample was cultured PBMCs, taken from culture after CMV antigen stimulation. V usage is TRBV11-1 and J usage is TRBJ2-2, with 12 nucleotides matching TRBD2. The sequence came from a human donor in good health (CMV status not recorded). Some clones in this sample may be carry-over from other donors' samples. The CDR3 sequence is CASRKTSGGNTGELFF. CDR3 DNA sequence: TGTGCCAGCAGGAAGACTAGCGGGGGGAACACCGGGGAGCTGTTTTTT.